The following is a T cell receptor (beta chain) sequence with its context. The data stem from a study of T cell changes during pregnancy in multiple sclerosis. This CDR3 has 13 residues. Germline CDR1 reads SGDLS; CDR2 reads YYNGEE. Unmatched junction bases numbered 5, after V lost 3 bases and J lost 11 bases. Sequenced by immunoSEQ multiplex PCR; TCRdb stores in-frame clones only, minus some. The table has roughly 51,000 clones, approximately 90% seen once; the top ten hold approximately 0.15%. This rearrangement joins TRBV9 to TRBJ2-7; 13 bases are shared with TRBD2. This receptor was obtained from a female donor in good health, enrolled as a control in a pregnancy study. The starting material was CD4+ T cells from peripheral blood mononuclear cells, obtained after pregnancy. The CDR3 DNA sequence: TGTGCCAGCAGCGCCGGACTAGCGGGGGACAAGTACTTC. This gives the protein CASSAGLAGDKYF.